This T cell receptor beta chain derives from a study of CD8 T cells in ankylosing spondylitis. General study points: A TCR beta motif of under ten highly homologous variants appeared characteristic of ankylosing spondylitis blood.

The CDR3 is 13 amino acids. V shed 8 bases and J shed 5 bases, with 16 bases lying between them. Germline V gene lookup returns CDR1 MNHNY and CDR2 SVGAGI (reference sequence). Notes on this clonotype: What it binds is not known.

MiXCR, applied by TCRdb to the 5' RACE reads, yields one record per CDR3 protein. The top ten hold around a fifth of the sample, which has under 950,000 distinct CDR3 sequences, 15% to 20% seen once. The chain uses TRBV6-6 and TRBJ2-7; D perhaps matches TRBD1 (6 bases). The sequence came from a male donor with ankylosing spondylitis. Sequencing was carried out using blood, either unsorted or a sorted T cell fraction (not recorded which). The CDR3 here is CASALQGFHEQYF. As DNA, the CDR3 is TGTGCCAGCGCACTACAGGGATTCCACGAGCAGTACTTC.